These T cell receptor beta chains were read from a single sample in a study of control samples from healthy donors and cancer patients. Measured with immunoSEQ multiplex PCR; TCRdb has only the in-frame clones, and not every one. The sample comprises roughly 130,000 clones, about nine tenths of which are singletons, and approximately 2.7% rests with the top ten. The specimen sequenced was blood. The receptors come from a man younger than 35 in good health. The CDR3 runs from the conserved cysteine through the conserved F or W. The order of the fields is J gene, clone size, V gene, D gene, CDR3 DNA, CDR3 protein. The D gene is left open where the match is weak. The size field is filled for only some rows; it gives once, few, many or a size class.

>TRBJ2-7|.|TRBV3-1/TRBV3-2|.
TGTGCCAGCAGCCAAGGGACAGGGAGAGGGGGGGGCTCCTACGAGCAGTACTTC
CASSQGTGRGGGSYEQYF
>TRBJ1-2|few|TRBV3-1/TRBV3-2|.
TGTGCCAGCAGCCAAGATGGAGCGGCTGGCTACACCTTC
CASSQDGAAGYTF
>TRBJ2-5|.|TRBV6-2/TRBV6-3|TRBD1
TGTGCCAGCAGTTACCCGGTCGGGACAGGGCAAGAGACCCAGTACTTC
CASSYPVGTGQETQYF
>TRBJ2-5|.|TRBV10-3|.
TGTGCCAGCCGAGAGGCACAAGAGACCCAGTACTTC
CASREAQETQYF
>TRBJ1-6|.|TRBV6-6|.
TGTGCCAGCAGTTACTCGCCCACAGTACCTCATTCACCCCTCCACTTT
CASSYSPTVPHSPLHF
>TRBJ2-2|many|TRBV7-7|.
TGTGCTAGCAGCTTATCTCTTGGGGTAACCGGGGAGCTGTTTTTT
CASSLSLGVTGELFF
>TRBJ2-4|once|TRBV3-1/TRBV3-2|.
TGTGCCAGCAGCCAAGATCATAAAAACATTCAGTACTTC
CASSQDHKNIQYF
>TRBJ1-2|.|TRBV18|.
TGTGCCAGCTCACCACCGGAAGGCTACACCTTC
CASSPPEGYTF
>TRBJ2-2|.|TRBV5-1|TRBD2
TGCGCCAGCAGCTTGGAAGGACTAGCCACCGGGGAGCTGTTTTTT
CASSLEGLATGELFF
>TRBJ2-7|once|TRBV5-5|.
TGTGCCAGCATTCAAAGAGACGGCCCCTACGAGCAGTACTTC
CASIQRDGPYEQYF
>TRBJ1-5|.|TRBV11-3|TRBD1
TGTGCCAGCAGCTTAGAATTTACAGGGGTCGGCAATCAGCCCCAGCATTTT
CASSLEFTGVGNQPQHF
>TRBJ2-3|.|TRBV28|.
TGTGCCAGCGGGCGGACATACCCTAGCACAGATACGCAGTATTTT
CASGRTYPSTDTQYF
>TRBJ1-1|.|TRBV7-6|.
TGTGCCAGCAGCTTAAGCCCCGGGACTCAGGCTGAAGCTTTCTTT
CASSLSPGTQAEAFF
>TRBJ1-1|.|TRBV6-5|.
TGTGCCAGCAGTTCCGGGAAAGAAGCTTTCTTT
CASSSGKEAFF